The rows below give T cell receptor beta chains drawn from one sample of a study of CD8 T cells in ankylosing spondylitis. TCRdb used MiXCR to reprocess the 5' RACE reads, holding one entry per CDR3 protein. The profile covers about 390,000 distinct CDR3 sequences, with 20% to 25% appearing a single time and 16% taken by the ten largest. The specimen sequenced was blood, either unsorted or a sorted T cell fraction (not recorded which). The receptors shown here come from a male donor with ankylosing spondylitis. The CDR3 runs from the conserved cysteine through the conserved F or W. The D gene is left open where the match is weak. Part of the rows lack a size; the others show once, few, many or a class for expanded clones.

>few|TRBV27|TRBJ2-1|TRBD2
TGTGCCAGGACGGAGGGCGGGAGGGAAAGCTCCTACAATGAGCAGTTCTTC
CARTEGGRESSYNEQFF
>few|TRBV4-3|TRBJ2-3|TRBD2
TGCGCCAGCAGCCAAGACCCTAAGCGGGAGTTAAGAGATACGCAGTATTTT
CASSQDPKRELRDTQYF
>-|TRBV7-9|TRBJ2-3|-
TGTGCCAGCAGCCGAGGGGGGGCGGATACGCAGTATTTT
CASSRGGADTQYF
>-|TRBV28|TRBJ2-3|TRBD2
TGTGCCAGCAGACTAGCGGGAGGTGTAGATACGCAGTATTTT
CASRLAGGVDTQYF
>few|TRBV28|TRBJ2-1|TRBD1
TGTGCCAGCAGATCCGGGACAGGGGGCTACAATGAGCAGTTCTTC
CASRSGTGGYNEQFF
>few|TRBV18|TRBJ1-5|-
TGTGCCAGCTCACCAGGCAGCGGCGGGTATAGCAATCAGCCCCAGCATTTT
CASSPGSGGYSNQPQHF
>few|TRBV7-9|TRBJ1-6|TRBD1
TGTGCCAGCAGAAGACAGGGGGCTGATAATTCACCCCTCCACTTT
CASRRQGADNSPLHF
>few|TRBV7-9|TRBJ1-1|TRBD1
TGTGCCAGCAGTTTGGGACAGGGGACAGCGAACACTGAAGCTTTCTTT
CASSLGQGTANTEAFF
>-|TRBV5-6|TRBJ2-5|TRBD1
TGTGCCAGCAGCTCGGGACAGGTCCAAGAGACCCAGTACTTC
CASSSGQVQETQYF
>few|TRBV7-2|TRBJ2-7|-
TGTGCCAGCAGCTTAGCGCTCCACGAGCAGTACTTC
CASSLALHEQYF
>few|TRBV6-2/TRBV6-3|TRBJ2-7|-
TGTGCCAGCAGGGACAGTTCTCGCGGCGAGCAGTACTTC
CASRDSSRGEQYF
>few|TRBV6-1|TRBJ1-1|-
TGTGCCAGCAATACACGGGGGTTGGACACTGAAGCTTTCTTT
CASNTRGLDTEAFF
>few|TRBV4-3|TRBJ1-3|-
TGCGCCAGCAGCATGAATACAGGGATCTCTGGAAACACCATATATTTT
CASSMNTGISGNTIYF